This T cell receptor beta chain was profiled in a study of identical twins. In its sample, this clonotype was seen a few times. This CDR3 comprises 15 residues. Trimming cost V 7 bases and J 5 bases; bases outside gene matches: 10. The donors were all healthy and Caucasian. Each CDR3 protein gets one entry after TCRdb re-called the 5' RACE reads with MiXCR. The repertoire holds hundreds of thousands of distinct CDR3 sequences, about 7% seen once, with approximately 3.6% in the top ten. Separately, the same data were catalogued under a study of yellow fever vaccine responses in identical twins.

This sequence joins TRBV12-3 or TRBV12-4 and TRBJ2-5, with TRBD2 identical over 10 bases. Material for sequencing was memory (CD45RO+) T cells sorted from blood. The receptor comes from a woman aged 18 to 35 in good health. CDR3 coding DNA: TGTGCCAGCAAGACTAGCGGGCGCCGGGGGGAGACCCAGTACTTC. Translation: CASKTSGRRGETQYF.